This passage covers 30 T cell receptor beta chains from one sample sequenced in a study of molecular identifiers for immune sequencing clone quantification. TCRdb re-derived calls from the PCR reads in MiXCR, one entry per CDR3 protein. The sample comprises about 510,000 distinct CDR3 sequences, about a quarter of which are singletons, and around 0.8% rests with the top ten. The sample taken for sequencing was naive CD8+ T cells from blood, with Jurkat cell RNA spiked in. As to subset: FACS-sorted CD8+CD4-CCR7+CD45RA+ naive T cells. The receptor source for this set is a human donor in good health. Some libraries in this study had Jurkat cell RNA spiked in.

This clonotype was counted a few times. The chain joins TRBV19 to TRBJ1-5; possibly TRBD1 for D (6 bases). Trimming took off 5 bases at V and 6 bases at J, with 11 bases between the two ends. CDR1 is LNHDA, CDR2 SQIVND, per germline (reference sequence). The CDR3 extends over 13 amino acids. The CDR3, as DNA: TGTGCCAGTAGTGCAGGGGCTGGTCAGCCCCAGCATTTT. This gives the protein CASSAGAGQPQHF.

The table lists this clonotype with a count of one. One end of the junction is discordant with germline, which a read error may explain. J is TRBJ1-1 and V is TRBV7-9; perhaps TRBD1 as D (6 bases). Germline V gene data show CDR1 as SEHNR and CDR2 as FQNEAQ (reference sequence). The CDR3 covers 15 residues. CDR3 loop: CAGSSAATGNTEAFF. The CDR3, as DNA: TGTGCCGGCAGCTCCGCGGCGACAGGGAACACTGAAGCTTTCTTT. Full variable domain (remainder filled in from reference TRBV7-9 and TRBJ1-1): DTGVSQNPRHKITKRGQNVTFRCDPISEHNRLYWYRQTLGQGPEFLTYFQNEAQLEKSRLLSDRFSAERPKGSFSTLEIQRTEQGDSAMYLCAGSSAATGNTEAFFGQGTRLTVV.

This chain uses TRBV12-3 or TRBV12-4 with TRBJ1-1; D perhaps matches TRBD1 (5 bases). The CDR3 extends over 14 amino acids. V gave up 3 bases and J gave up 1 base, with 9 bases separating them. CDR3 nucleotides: TGTGCCAGCAGTTTTTCAGGGAGGAACACTGAAGCTTTCTTT. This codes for CASSFSGRNTEAFF.

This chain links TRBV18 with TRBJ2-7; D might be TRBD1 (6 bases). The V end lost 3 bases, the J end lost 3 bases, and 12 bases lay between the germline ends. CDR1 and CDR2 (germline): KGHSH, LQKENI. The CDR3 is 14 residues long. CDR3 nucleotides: TGTGCCAGCTCACCCGAAGGACAGTTCTACGAGCAGTACTTC. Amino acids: CASSPEGQFYEQYF.

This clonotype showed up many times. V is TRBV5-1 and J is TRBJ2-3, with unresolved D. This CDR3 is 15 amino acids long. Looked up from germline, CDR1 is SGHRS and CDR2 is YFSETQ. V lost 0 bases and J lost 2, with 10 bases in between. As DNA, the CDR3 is TGCGCCAGCAGCTTGGGGCAGGCGAACACAGATACGCAGTATTTT. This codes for CASSLGQANTDTQYF. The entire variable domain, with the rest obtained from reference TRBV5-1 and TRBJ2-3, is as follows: KAGVTQTPRYLIKTRGQQVTLSCSPISGHRSVSWYQQTPGQGLQFLFEYFSETQRNKGNFPGRFSGRQFSNSRSEMNVSTLELGDSALYLCASSLGQANTDTQYFGPGTRLTVL.

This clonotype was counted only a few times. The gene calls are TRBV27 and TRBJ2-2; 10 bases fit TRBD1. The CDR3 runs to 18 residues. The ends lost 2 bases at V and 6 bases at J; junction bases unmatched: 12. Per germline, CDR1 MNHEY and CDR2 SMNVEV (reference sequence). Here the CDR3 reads CASSLAAGGQGSSGELFF. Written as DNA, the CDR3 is TGTGCCAGCAGTTTAGCCGCCGGGGGACAGGGGTCGTCCGGGGAGCTGTTTTTT.

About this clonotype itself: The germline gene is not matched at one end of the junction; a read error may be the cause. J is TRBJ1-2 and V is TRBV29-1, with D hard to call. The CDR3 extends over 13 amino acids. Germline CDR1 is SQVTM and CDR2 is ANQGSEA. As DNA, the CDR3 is TGCAACGTTGAAGGGAGGAGCGACTATGGCTACACCTTC. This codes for CNVEGRSDYGYTF.

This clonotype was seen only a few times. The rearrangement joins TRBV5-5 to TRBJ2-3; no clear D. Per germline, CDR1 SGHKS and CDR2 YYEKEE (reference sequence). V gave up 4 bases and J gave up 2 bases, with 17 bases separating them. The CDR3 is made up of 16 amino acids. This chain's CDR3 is CASSNAKTSTTDTQYF. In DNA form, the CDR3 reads TGTGCCAGCAGCAACGCTAAGACTTCGACCACAGATACGCAGTATTTT.

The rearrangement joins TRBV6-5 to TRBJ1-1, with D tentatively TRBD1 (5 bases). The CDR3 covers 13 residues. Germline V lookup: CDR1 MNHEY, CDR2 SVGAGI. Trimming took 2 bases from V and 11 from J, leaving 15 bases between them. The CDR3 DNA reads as TGTGCCAGCAGTTACCGGGGGGTCGATAGCGCTTTCTTT. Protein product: CASSYRGVDSAFF.

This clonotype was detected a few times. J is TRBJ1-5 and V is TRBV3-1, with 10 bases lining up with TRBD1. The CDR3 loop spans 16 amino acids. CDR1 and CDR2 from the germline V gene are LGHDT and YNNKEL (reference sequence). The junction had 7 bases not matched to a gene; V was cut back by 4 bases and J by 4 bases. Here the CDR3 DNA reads TGTGCCAGCAGCCCAAACCCGGGACAGGGGAATCAGCCCCAGCATTTT. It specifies CASSPNPGQGNQPQHF.

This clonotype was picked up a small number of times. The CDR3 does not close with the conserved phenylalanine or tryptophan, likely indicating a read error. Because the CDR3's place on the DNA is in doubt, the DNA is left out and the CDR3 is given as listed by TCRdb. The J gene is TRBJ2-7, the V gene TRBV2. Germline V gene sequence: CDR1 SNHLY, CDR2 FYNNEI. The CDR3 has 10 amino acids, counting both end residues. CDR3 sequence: CASSEGSLAL.

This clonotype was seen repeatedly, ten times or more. CDR3 sequence (DNA): TGCGCCAGCAGCCAAGACGGGCTCTACGAGCAGTACTTC. Protein sequence: CASSQDGLYEQYF. The chain uses TRBV4-3 and TRBJ2-7; D ambiguous. Trimming cost V 0 bases and J 3 bases, with 6 bases left between them. Per germline, CDR1 LGHNA and CDR2 YSLEER. This CDR3 is 13 amino acids long.

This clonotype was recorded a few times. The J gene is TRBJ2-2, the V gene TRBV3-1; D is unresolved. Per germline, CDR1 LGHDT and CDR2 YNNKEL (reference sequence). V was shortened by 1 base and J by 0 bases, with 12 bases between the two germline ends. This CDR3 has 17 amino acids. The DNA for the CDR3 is TGTGCCAGCAGCCAAGTCCGGGTTATCGCGAACACCGGGGAGCTGTTTTTT. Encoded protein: CASSQVRVIANTGELFF.

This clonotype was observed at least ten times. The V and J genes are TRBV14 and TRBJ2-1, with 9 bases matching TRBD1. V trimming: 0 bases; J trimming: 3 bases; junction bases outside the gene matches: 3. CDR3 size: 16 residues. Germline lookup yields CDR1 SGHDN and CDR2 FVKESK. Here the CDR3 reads CASSQEDRGIYNEQFF. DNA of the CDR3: TGTGCCAGCAGCCAAGAGGACAGGGGCATCTACAATGAGCAGTTCTTC.

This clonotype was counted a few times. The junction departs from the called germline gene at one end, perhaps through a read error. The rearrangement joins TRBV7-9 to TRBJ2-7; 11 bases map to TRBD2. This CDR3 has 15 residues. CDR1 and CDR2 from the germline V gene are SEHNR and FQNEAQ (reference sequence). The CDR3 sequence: CASSQTSGEDYEQHF. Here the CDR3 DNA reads TGTGCCAGCAGCCAGACTAGCGGGGAAGACTACGAGCAGCACTTC.

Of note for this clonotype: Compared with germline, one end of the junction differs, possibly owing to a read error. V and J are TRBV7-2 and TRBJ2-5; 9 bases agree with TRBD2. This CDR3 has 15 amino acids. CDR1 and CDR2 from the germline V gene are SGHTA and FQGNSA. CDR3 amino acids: CASMGGGASQEAQYF. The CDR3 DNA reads TGTGCCAGCATGGGCGGGGGGGCCTCTCAAGAGGCCCAGTACTTC.

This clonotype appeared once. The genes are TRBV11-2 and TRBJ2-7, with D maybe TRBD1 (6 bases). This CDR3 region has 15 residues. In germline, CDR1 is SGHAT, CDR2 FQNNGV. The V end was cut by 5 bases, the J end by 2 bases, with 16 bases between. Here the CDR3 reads CASSPDAGAPYEQYF. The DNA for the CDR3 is TGTGCCAGCAGCCCCGATGCAGGGGCCCCCTACGAGCAGTACTTC.

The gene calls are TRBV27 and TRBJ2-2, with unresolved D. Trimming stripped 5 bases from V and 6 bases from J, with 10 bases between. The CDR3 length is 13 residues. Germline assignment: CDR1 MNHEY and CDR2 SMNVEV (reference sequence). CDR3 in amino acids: CASSVRGAGELFF. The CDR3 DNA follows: TGTGCCAGCAGTGTAAGAGGCGCCGGGGAGCTGTTTTTT.

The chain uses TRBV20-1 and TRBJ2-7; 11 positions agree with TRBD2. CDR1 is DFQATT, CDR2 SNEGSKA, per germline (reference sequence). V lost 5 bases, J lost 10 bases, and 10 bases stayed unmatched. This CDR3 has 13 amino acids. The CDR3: CSAPLAGGPKQYF. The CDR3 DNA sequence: TGCAGTGCTCCCCTAGCGGGAGGTCCCAAACAGTACTTC.

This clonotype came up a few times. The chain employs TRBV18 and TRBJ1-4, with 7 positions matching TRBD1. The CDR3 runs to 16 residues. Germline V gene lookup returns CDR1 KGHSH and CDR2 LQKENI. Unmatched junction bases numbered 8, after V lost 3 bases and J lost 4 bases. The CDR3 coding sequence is TGTGCCAGCTCACCGAACGACAGGGCCGTTAATGAAAAACTGTTTTTT. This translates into CASSPNDRAVNEKLFF.

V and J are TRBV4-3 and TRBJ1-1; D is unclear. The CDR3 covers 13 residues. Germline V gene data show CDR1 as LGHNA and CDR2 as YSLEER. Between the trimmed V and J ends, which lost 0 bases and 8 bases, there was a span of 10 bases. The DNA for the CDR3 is TGCGCCAGCAGCCAAGATCGCGCAGAAGAAGCTTTCTTT. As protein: CASSQDRAEEAFF.

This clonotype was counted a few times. CDR3 in DNA: TGTGCCAGCATGGCCCGTCTGAGGGCGACTAGCACAGATACGCAGTATTTT. Amino acids: CASMARLRATSTDTQYF. The chain carries TRBV6-2 or TRBV6-3 and TRBJ2-3, with D perhaps TRBD2 (5 bases). This CDR3 spans 17 amino acids. V lost 7 bases and J lost 0, with 20 bases in between. From germline, CDR1 is MNHEY and CDR2 SVGEGT.

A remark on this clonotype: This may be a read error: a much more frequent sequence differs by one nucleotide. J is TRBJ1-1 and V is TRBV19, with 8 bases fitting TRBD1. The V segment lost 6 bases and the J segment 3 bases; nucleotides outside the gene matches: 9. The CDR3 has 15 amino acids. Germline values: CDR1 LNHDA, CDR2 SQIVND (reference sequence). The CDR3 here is CASRNGQGVDTEAFF. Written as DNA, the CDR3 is TGTGCCAGTAGGAATGGACAGGGTGTCGACACTGAAGCTTTCTTT.

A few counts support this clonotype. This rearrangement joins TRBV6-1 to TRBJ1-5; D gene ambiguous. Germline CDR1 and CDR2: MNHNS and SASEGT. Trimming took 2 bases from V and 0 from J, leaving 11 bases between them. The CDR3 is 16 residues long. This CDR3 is CASSEWEEDSNQPQHF. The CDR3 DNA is TGTGCCAGCAGTGAATGGGAAGAGGATAGCAATCAGCCCCAGCATTTT.

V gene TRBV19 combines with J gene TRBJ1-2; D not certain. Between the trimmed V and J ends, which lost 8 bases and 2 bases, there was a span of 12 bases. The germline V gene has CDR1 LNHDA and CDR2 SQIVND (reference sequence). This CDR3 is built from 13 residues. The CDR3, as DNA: TGTGCCAGTCGCCCGACACTGAACTATGGCTACACCTTC. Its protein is CASRPTLNYGYTF.

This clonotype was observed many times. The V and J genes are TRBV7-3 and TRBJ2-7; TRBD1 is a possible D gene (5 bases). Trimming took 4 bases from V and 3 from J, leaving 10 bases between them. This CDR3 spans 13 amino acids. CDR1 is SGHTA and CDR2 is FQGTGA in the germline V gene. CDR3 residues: CASSSGRGYEQYF. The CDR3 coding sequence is TGTGCCAGCAGCTCCGGAAGGGGCTACGAGCAGTACTTC.

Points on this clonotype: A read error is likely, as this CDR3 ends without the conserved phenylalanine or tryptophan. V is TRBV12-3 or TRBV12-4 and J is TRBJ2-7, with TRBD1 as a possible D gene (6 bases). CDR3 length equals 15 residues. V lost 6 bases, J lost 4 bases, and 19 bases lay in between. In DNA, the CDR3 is TGTGCCAGCAGAAACTCCGGGACATGGGGTTACGAGCAGTACCTC. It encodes CASRNSGTWGYEQYL.

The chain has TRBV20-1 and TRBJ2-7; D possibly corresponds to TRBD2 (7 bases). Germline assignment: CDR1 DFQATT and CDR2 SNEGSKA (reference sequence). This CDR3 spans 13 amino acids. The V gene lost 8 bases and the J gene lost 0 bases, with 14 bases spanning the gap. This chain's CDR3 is CSKLADSSYEQYF. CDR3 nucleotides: TGCAGTAAGCTAGCGGACAGCTCCTACGAGCAGTACTTC.

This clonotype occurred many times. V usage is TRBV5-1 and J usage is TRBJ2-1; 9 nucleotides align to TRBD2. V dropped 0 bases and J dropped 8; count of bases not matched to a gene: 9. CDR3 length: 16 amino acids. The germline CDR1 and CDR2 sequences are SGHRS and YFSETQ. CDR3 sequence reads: CASSLEGTSLGYEQFF. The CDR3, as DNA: TGCGCCAGCAGCTTGGAGGGGACTAGCCTGGGATATGAGCAGTTCTTC.

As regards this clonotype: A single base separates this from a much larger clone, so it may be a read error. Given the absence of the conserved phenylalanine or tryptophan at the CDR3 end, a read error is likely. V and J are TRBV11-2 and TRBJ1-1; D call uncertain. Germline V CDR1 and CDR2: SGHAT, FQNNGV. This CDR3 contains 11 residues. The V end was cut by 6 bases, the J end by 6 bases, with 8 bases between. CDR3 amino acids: CASSEAPEAFY. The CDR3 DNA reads TGTGCCAGCAGTGAGGCCCCTGAAGCTTTCTAT.